Following are 26 T cell receptor beta chains from one sample sequenced in a study of spatial heterogeneity in lung cancer. TCRdb reprocessed the 5' RACE reads via MiXCR and lists one record per CDR3 protein. The data hold almost 75,000 distinct CDR3 sequences, with about 14% observed a single time. The sample's time point: sample taken at primary tumor resection. Tumor, nontumor lung or frozen PBMC supplied whole RNA that was sequenced unsorted. Sequencing used PBMCs, obtained at surgery. These receptors were obtained from a male donor with early-stage non-small cell lung cancer.

The V and J genes are TRBV30 and TRBJ1-1; no reliable D call. Germline CDR1 is GTSNPN and CDR2 is SVGIG (reference sequence). This CDR3 spans 13 amino acids. Trimming removed 3 bases at V and 5 bases at J, with 13 bases between. The chain's CDR3 is CAWRFNGVTEAFF. CDR3 DNA: TGTGCCTGGAGGTTTAACGGGGTGACTGAAGCTTTCTTT.

In its sample, this clonotype was seen a few times. V usage is TRBV5-6 and J usage is TRBJ2-7, with D hard to call. Between the trimmed V and J ends, which lost 4 bases and 1 base, there was a span of 9 bases. There are 13 residues in the CDR3. Per germline, CDR1 SGHDT and CDR2 YYEEEE. The CDR3: CASSVVFSYEQYF. Here the CDR3 DNA reads TGTGCCAGCAGCGTCGTCTTTTCCTACGAGCAGTACTTC.

The chain carries TRBV7-2 and TRBJ2-1, with TRBD2 matching 10 bases. Unmatched junction bases numbered 3, after V lost 5 bases and J lost 5 bases. Germline CDR1 is SGHTA and CDR2 is FQGNSA. The CDR3 runs to 14 residues. CDR3 nucleotides: TGTGCCAGCAGCCCAGGACTAGCGGACAATGAGCAGTTCTTC. This encodes CASSPGLADNEQFF.

This clonotype has only a few counts. V and J are TRBV2 and TRBJ1-4, with D perhaps TRBD1 (6 bases). The CDR3 is made up of 17 amino acids. Per germline, CDR1 SNHLY and CDR2 FYNNEI. Deletions cut 7 bases from V and 7 bases from J, with 25 bases between. The CDR3 DNA reads as TGTGCCAGCATTAGAGTCCTGGAACAGGGTCGACGTGAAAAACTGTTTTTT. Residues: CASIRVLEQGRREKLFF.

This clonotype appeared many times. The V gene is TRBV7-6, the J gene TRBJ2-7; D may correspond to TRBD1 or TRBD2 (6 bases each). Trimming left V 5 bases short and J 3 bases short, with 11 bases between. Germline V gene lookup returns CDR1 SGHVS and CDR2 FNYEAQ. The CDR3 has 13 amino acids. CDR3 coding DNA: TGTGCCAGCAGCCAGAGGGGGGTCTACGAGCAGTACTTC. This gives the protein CASSQRGVYEQYF.

This clonotype was observed at least ten times. The V gene is TRBV6-2 or TRBV6-3, the J gene TRBJ1-1; the D is unclear. The CDR3 consists of 15 residues. Trimming removed 5 bases from V and 1 base from J, with 14 bases in between. CDR1 and CDR2 (germline): MNHEY, SVGEGT. The CDR3, as DNA: TGTGCCAGCAGTATACTACAGAGACGGAACACTGAAGCTTTCTTT. Its protein is CASSILQRRNTEAFF.

This clonotype came up a few times. The chain employs TRBV12-3 or TRBV12-4 and TRBJ1-1; no definite D call. This CDR3 is built from 13 residues. Trimming shortened V by 7 bases and J by 5 bases, and 14 bases separated the two germline ends. The CDR3 protein is CASTPYLGTEAFF. CDR3 coding DNA: TGTGCCAGCACCCCTTATTTAGGTACTGAAGCTTTCTTT.

The chain recombines TRBV24-1 with TRBJ2-5, with D unresolved. Germline values: CDR1 KGHDR, CDR2 SFDVKD. With 4 bases removed from V and 4 bases from J, the gap between germline ends came to 9 bases. The CDR3 is 13 residues long. The DNA of the CDR3 is TGTGCCACCAGTGACCCAGGACGAGAGACCCAGTACTTC. It translates to CATSDPGRETQYF.

This clonotype has ten or more counts. The rearrangement uses TRBV12-3 or TRBV12-4 and TRBJ2-5, with 9 bases aligning to TRBD2. This CDR3 comprises 15 residues. V lost 1 base and J lost 5; bases outside the gene matches: 5. CDR3 loop: CASSLGGTSSETQYF. CDR3 coding DNA: TGTGCCAGCAGTTTAGGGGGGACTAGCAGTGAGACCCAGTACTTC.

The chain couples TRBV20-1 to TRBJ2-7, with 9 bases fitting TRBD2. The CDR3 extends over 13 amino acids. Per the germline V gene, CDR1 is DFQATT and CDR2 is SNEGSKA (reference sequence). V was pared by 7 bases and J by 1 base, with 5 bases of the junction left unmatched. CDR3 in amino acids: CSVPSGGSYEQYF. Written as DNA, the CDR3 is TGCAGTGTTCCCAGCGGGGGGTCCTACGAGCAGTACTTC.

This clonotype was recorded many times. J is TRBJ2-1 and V is TRBV5-1; maybe TRBD1 (5 bases). The CDR3 spans 15 residues. Trimming cost V 4 bases and J 1 base, with 12 bases left between them. Germline lookup yields CDR1 SGHRS and CDR2 YFSETQ. The CDR3 here is CASSQSGMSYNEQFF. The CDR3 bases are TGCGCCAGCAGCCAGTCAGGGATGTCCTACAATGAGCAGTTCTTC.

This clonotype was observed at least ten times. This rearrangement joins TRBV12-3 or TRBV12-4 to TRBJ1-1; TRBD1 matches at 10 bases. The CDR3 totals 15 residues. Trimming at V came to 2 bases and at J to 6 bases, leaving 6 bases not matched to a gene. For the CDR3, the DNA is TGTGCCAGCAGTTTAACGGGACAGGGGAGCCCTGAAGCTTTCTTT. Protein sequence: CASSLTGQGSPEAFF.

This clonotype was observed many times. This chain joins TRBV7-6 and TRBJ1-1; 8 positions agree with TRBD1. Trimming cost V 2 bases and J 4 bases; bases outside gene matches: 3. Germline V gene data show CDR1 as SGHVS and CDR2 as FNYEAQ. The CDR3 is 14 residues long. CDR3 sequence reads: CASSLTGGGTEAFF. The DNA for the CDR3 is TGTGCCAGCAGCTTAACAGGGGGAGGCACTGAAGCTTTCTTT.

A few counts support this clonotype. The chain is built from TRBV6-6 and TRBJ2-5; no reliable D call. The CDR3 is 11 amino acids. Germline loops: CDR1 MNHNY, CDR2 SVGAGI (reference sequence). Trimming cost V 2 bases and J 4 bases, with 2 bases left between them. CDR3 sequence (DNA): TGTGCCAGCAGTTACCGAGAGACCCAGTACTTC. Translating it yields CASSYRETQYF.

The V and J genes are TRBV5-1 and TRBJ2-1; either TRBD1 or TRBD2 may fit D (5 bases each). Germline values: CDR1 SGHRS, CDR2 YFSETQ. The germline V and J ends were trimmed by 3 bases and 8 bases, with 21 bases remaining between them. This CDR3 contains 16 residues. CDR3 amino acids: CASSYKGQGRGDEQFF. CDR3 coding DNA: TGCGCCAGCAGCTATAAGGGGCAGGGTAGGGGAGATGAGCAGTTCTTC. Combining the CDR3 with reference TRBV5-1 and TRBJ2-1 gives the whole variable domain KAGVTQTPRYLIKTRGQQVTLSCSPISGHRSVSWYQQTPGQGLQFLFEYFSETQRNKGNFPGRFSGRQFSNSRSEMNVSTLELGDSALYLCASSYKGQGRGDEQFFGPGTRLTVL.

With respect to this clonotype: One junction end disagrees with the germline gene, perhaps due to a read error. The chain links TRBV11-2 to TRBJ2-1, with 11 bases identical to TRBD2. Germline CDR1 SGHAT, CDR2 FQNNGV. CDR3 length equals 15 residues. CDR3 bases: TGTGCCAACAGCCCCGTTAGCGGGAGGGCCGGTGAGCAGTTCTTC. As protein: CANSPVSGRAGEQFF.

This clonotype was counted between two and nine times. V usage is TRBV19 and J usage is TRBJ2-5; possible D gene TRBD1, 5 bases. The germline V and J ends were trimmed by 1 base and 1 base, with 13 bases remaining between them. The CDR3 runs to 16 residues. Germline CDR1 LNHDA, CDR2 SQIVND (reference sequence). This CDR3 reads CASSIGPRVLQETQYF. For the CDR3, the DNA is TGTGCCAGTAGTATAGGCCCCAGGGTCCTCCAAGAGACCCAGTACTTC. The whole variable domain, remainder taken from reference TRBV19 and TRBJ2-5, is DGGITQSPKYLFRKEGQNVTLSCEQNLNHDAMYWYRQDPGQGLRLIYYSQIVNDFQKGDIAEGYSVSREKKESFPLTVTSAQKNPTAFYLCASSIGPRVLQETQYFGPGTRLLVL.

This chain uses TRBV7-9 with TRBJ2-7; D possibly uses TRBD1 or TRBD2 (5 bases each). CDR1 and CDR2 (germline): SEHNR, FQNEAQ (reference sequence). The V end lost 6 bases, the J end lost 6 bases, and 18 bases lay between the germline ends. The CDR3 is 14 residues long. CDR3 sequence (DNA): TGTGCCAGCAGGAGGACCGGGACCTCGGGCGAGCAGTACTTC. Translated, it gives CASRRTGTSGEQYF.

The chain joins TRBV4-3 to TRBJ2-7; possible D gene TRBD1, 5 bases. V was trimmed by 4 bases and J by 0 bases, leaving 10 bases between them. CDR1 LGHNA and CDR2 YSLEER come from the germline V gene. The CDR3 is 14 residues long. CDR3 coding DNA: TGCGCCAGCAGCCCGACAGCGAGCTCCTACGAGCAGTACTTC. Translation gives CASSPTASSYEQYF.

This clonotype was seen only a few times. This chain connects TRBV19 to TRBJ2-1, with 9 nucleotides matching TRBD1. V was pared by 6 bases and J by 6 bases, with 9 bases of the junction left unmatched. The CDR3 has 15 amino acids. In germline, CDR1 is LNHDA, CDR2 SQIVND (reference sequence). The CDR3 bases are TGTGCCAGTAGCCCTACGGGACAGGGTACCAATGAGCAGTTCTTC. It translates to CASSPTGQGTNEQFF.

This clonotype appeared a few times. The chain employs TRBV5-1 and TRBJ2-1; D not resolved. CDR3 length equals 14 residues. Trimming removed 0 bases at V and 7 bases at J, with 11 bases between. Per the germline V gene, CDR1 is SGHRS and CDR2 is YFSETQ. CDR3 loop: CASSLGLSRNEQFF. CDR3 nucleotide sequence: TGCGCCAGCAGCTTGGGTCTGAGCAGGAATGAGCAGTTCTTC. The whole variable domain, filled in from reference TRBV5-1 and TRBJ2-1, reads KAGVTQTPRYLIKTRGQQVTLSCSPISGHRSVSWYQQTPGQGLQFLFEYFSETQRNKGNFPGRFSGRQFSNSRSEMNVSTLELGDSALYLCASSLGLSRNEQFFGPGTRLTVL.

The chain carries TRBV28 and TRBJ1-1; D call uncertain. V dropped 6 bases and J dropped 1 base, with 6 bases sitting between them. Germline V gene lookup returns CDR1 MDHEN and CDR2 SYDVKM. This CDR3 is 12 amino acids long. The chain's CDR3 is CASRQTNTEAFF. CDR3 in DNA: TGTGCCAGCAGACAGACGAACACTGAAGCTTTCTTT.

The chain combines TRBV10-3 with TRBJ2-1; 7 bases agree with TRBD2. Germline CDR1 ENHRY, CDR2 SYGVKD. The J segment lost 1 base and the V segment lost 4 bases, leaving 4 bases of the junction unmatched. The CDR3 extends over 15 amino acids. CDR3 sequence (DNA): TGTGCCATCAGTGCGTTTAGCGGGTCCTACAATGAGCAGTTCTTC. This gives the protein CAISAFSGSYNEQFF.

The rearrangement uses TRBV28 and TRBJ1-1; the D is unclear. The CDR3 totals 12 residues. V lost 1 base, J lost 6 bases, and 6 bases lay in between. Germline CDR1 reads MDHEN; CDR2 reads SYDVKM. The CDR3 loop reads CASSLSRPEAFF. The CDR3 coding sequence is TGTGCCAGCAGTTTATCCCGGCCTGAAGCTTTCTTT.

The V and J genes are TRBV2 and TRBJ1-5; D is unresolved. Trimming shortened V by 6 bases and J by 1 base, and 7 bases separated the two germline ends. There are 13 residues in the CDR3. Germline lookup yields CDR1 SNHLY and CDR2 FYNNEI. The CDR3 DNA reads as TGTGCCAGCAGGGCCGGGAGCAATCAGCCCCAGCATTTT. This codes for CASRAGSNQPQHF.

This chain links TRBV7-2 with TRBJ1-2, with 9 bases matching TRBD1. After removal of 6 bases from V and 3 bases from J, the junction contained 8 bases not matched to a gene. Germline V gene data show CDR1 as SGHTA and CDR2 as FQGNSA. The CDR3 totals 15 residues. The CDR3 DNA sequence: TGTGCCAGCAGGCCCGGGACAGGGCCCTACTATGGCTACACCTTC. This gives the protein CASRPGTGPYYGYTF.